Below, 25 T cell receptor beta chains from the same sample are listed, as sequenced in a study of molecular identifiers for immune sequencing clone quantification. TCRdb processed the PCR reads anew with MiXCR; each CDR3 protein has one entry. The data hold nearly 650,000 distinct CDR3 sequences, with 25% observed a single time. The material sequenced was naive CD8+ T cells from blood, with Jurkat cell RNA spiked in. Subset: FACS-sorted CD8+CD4-CCR7+CD45RA+ naive T cells. Every receptor here comes from a human donor in good health. Some libraries in this study had Jurkat cell RNA spiked in.

The chain is built from TRBV7-9 and TRBJ2-2; 11 bases are shared with TRBD1. CDR1 is SEHNR and CDR2 is FQNEAQ in the germline V gene (reference sequence). V lost 3 bases, J lost 1 base, and 7 bases stayed unmatched. CDR3 size: 18 residues. CDR3 amino acids: CASSFWTGGLKNTGELFF. The CDR3 nucleotides are TGTGCCAGCAGCTTCTGGACAGGGGGCTTAAAGAACACCGGGGAGCTGTTTTTT.

This clonotype was seen at least ten times. This chain links TRBV7-9 with TRBJ1-1, with 9 bases that match TRBD1. Germline CDR1 reads SEHNR; CDR2 reads FQNEAQ (reference sequence). CDR3 length equals 13 residues. V shed 4 bases, J shed 12 bases, and the junction held 9 bases outside the gene matches. The CDR3 DNA is TGTGCCAGCAGCTCCGCCGGGACAGGGAGGACTTTCTTT. It translates to CASSSAGTGRTFF.

The chain employs TRBV7-8 and TRBJ1-1, with D tentatively TRBD1 (5 bases). V lost 0 bases and J 0 bases, leaving 14 bases between the germline ends. CDR1 SGHVS and CDR2 FQNEAQ come from the germline V gene. The CDR3 totals 17 residues. CDR3 nucleotide sequence: TGTGCCAGCAGCTTAGCGGCGGGGGAGGGCTTGAACACTGAAGCTTTCTTT. Protein sequence: CASSLAAGEGLNTEAFF.

This clonotype was picked up many times. The chain joins TRBV2 to TRBJ2-4; D remains ambiguous. This CDR3 region has 12 residues. Trimming cost V 8 bases and J 7 bases, with 12 bases left between them. CDR1 SNHLY and CDR2 FYNNEI come from the germline V gene. CDR3 in amino acids: CASLSALNIQYF. The CDR3 DNA sequence: TGTGCCAGCCTCAGCGCCTTGAACATTCAGTACTTC.

Ten or more counts support this clonotype. The V and J genes are TRBV7-2 and TRBJ2-7; D is unclear. Germline V gene sequence: CDR1 SGHTA, CDR2 FQGNSA. There are 14 residues in the CDR3. Trimming removed 3 bases from V and 2 bases from J, with 11 bases in between. The CDR3 protein is CASSFGYSPYEQYF. The CDR3 DNA follows: TGTGCCAGCAGCTTTGGCTACAGCCCCTACGAGCAGTACTTC.

Of note for this clonotype: This may be a read error, as it is one base from a much larger clone. Here the CDR3 omits its conserved ending phenylalanine or tryptophan, so a read error is the likely source. The chain combines TRBV27 with TRBJ1-5; 8 bases line up with TRBD1. Trimming took 6 bases from V and 2 from J; bases not matched to a gene: 6. CDR1 and CDR2 (germline): MNHEY, SMNVEV (reference sequence). This CDR3 has 15 residues. CDR3 in amino acids: CASREGTGGNQPQHS. The CDR3 DNA is TGTGCCAGCAGGGAAGGGACAGGTGGCAATCAGCCCCAGCATTCT.

This chain joins TRBV19 and TRBJ2-1, with a weak D call TRBD1 (5 bases). V shed 3 bases and J shed 8 bases, with 14 bases lying between them. The CDR3 is 14 residues long. Per germline, CDR1 LNHDA and CDR2 SQIVND (reference sequence). The CDR3: CASSIPGWVDEQFF. The DNA for the CDR3 is TGTGCCAGTAGTATTCCAGGGTGGGTAGATGAGCAGTTCTTC.

This clonotype has ten or more counts. The V gene is TRBV7-2, the J gene TRBJ1-6; no reliable D call. CDR1 is SGHTA, CDR2 FQGNSA, per germline. There are 14 residues in the CDR3. Trimming stripped 3 bases from V and 8 bases from J, with 11 bases between. CDR3 region: CASSFIDGYSPLHF. The CDR3 bases are TGTGCCAGCAGCTTTATCGACGGGTATTCACCCCTCCACTTT.

This clonotype was counted a few times. The rearrangement links TRBV20-1 to TRBJ1-4, with TRBD1 as a possible D gene (5 bases). Between the trimmed V and J ends, which lost 1 base and 1 base, there was a span of 10 bases. Germline loops: CDR1 DFQATT, CDR2 SNEGSKA (reference sequence). The CDR3 sequence is 15 residues long. CDR3: CSARAGRRTNEKLFF. In DNA form, the CDR3 reads TGCAGTGCTAGAGCAGGGCGAAGAACTAATGAAAAACTGTTTTTT.

In this sample, this clonotype turned up a few times. J is TRBJ1-1 and V is TRBV9, with D maybe TRBD1 (6 bases). Germline V CDR1 and CDR2: SGDLS, YYNGEE. Trimming left V 4 bases short and J 1 base short, with 14 bases between. This CDR3 spans 15 amino acids. The CDR3 DNA is TGTGCCAGCAGCTCGACAGGCTCCCAGAACACTGAAGCTTTCTTT. Protein: CASSSTGSQNTEAFF.

As regards this clonotype: A much larger clone differs from this one at a single base, so this may be a read error. This sequence joins TRBV6-1 and TRBJ1-1; no reliable D call. Germline values: CDR1 MNHNS, CDR2 SASEGT. The CDR3 is 12 residues long. The DNA for the CDR3 is TGTGCCAGCTTCTACATGAACCCTGAAGCTTTCTTT. Translated, it gives CASFYMNPEAFF.

The chain links TRBV4-3 to TRBJ2-1; 10 bases are shared with TRBD2. There are 16 residues in the CDR3. The J segment lost 2 bases and the V segment lost 3 bases, leaving 4 bases of the junction unmatched. Germline values: CDR1 LGHNA, CDR2 YSLEER. In DNA form, the CDR3 reads TGCGCCAGCAGCCACACTAGCGGGGCGGCCTACAATGAGCAGTTCTTC. It is translated as CASSHTSGAAYNEQFF.

This clonotype was observed many times. The gene calls are TRBV27 and TRBJ2-3, with 7 bases aligning to TRBD1. Germline lookup yields CDR1 MNHEY and CDR2 SMNVEV (reference sequence). This CDR3 spans 17 amino acids. Trimming took 5 bases from V and 3 from J; bases not matched to a gene: 14. CDR3 sequence: CASSPYPPDRSTDTQYF. The CDR3 DNA sequence: TGTGCCAGCAGTCCATACCCACCGGACAGGAGTACAGATACGCAGTATTTT.

This clonotype has at least ten counts. The gene calls are TRBV7-6 and TRBJ2-3; 10 nucleotides line up with TRBD2. CDR1 SGHVS and CDR2 FNYEAQ come from the germline V gene. The V and J ends lost 3 bases and 4 bases, in that order; junction bases with no gene match: 4. The CDR3 contains 15 residues. CDR3 residues: CASSLSSGRADTQYF. The CDR3 nucleotides read TGTGCCAGCAGCTTGTCTAGCGGGAGAGCAGATACGCAGTATTTT. Based on the CDR3 plus reference TRBV7-6 and TRBJ2-3, the full variable domain is GAGVSQSPRYKVTKRGQDVALRCDPISGHVSLYWYRQALGQGPEFLTYFNYEAQQDKSGLPNDRFSAERPEGSISTLTIQRTEQRDSAMYRCASSLSSGRADTQYFGPGTRLTVL.

This clonotype came up many times. V and J are TRBV2 and TRBJ1-1; TRBD1 agrees at 9 bases. With 5 bases clipped from V and 4 bases from J, the junction kept 11 bases outside the gene matches. CDR1 is SNHLY and CDR2 is FYNNEI in the germline V gene. This CDR3 is 16 amino acids long. The CDR3 region is CASSPWGDRDTTEAFF. The CDR3 DNA reads TGTGCCAGCAGTCCGTGGGGGGACAGGGATACCACTGAAGCTTTCTTT.

This clonotype was seen ten or more times. The chain is built from TRBV30 and TRBJ2-7, with 7 nucleotides matching TRBD1. J lost 3 bases, V lost 4 bases, and 6 bases had no gene match. This CDR3 spans 13 amino acids. Germline V gene sequence: CDR1 GTSNPN, CDR2 SVGIG (reference sequence). In DNA form, the CDR3 reads TGTGCCTGGAATCCGGGACAGCTCTACGAGCAGTACTTC. Protein: CAWNPGQLYEQYF.

This clonotype was counted between two and nine times. V is TRBV20-1 and J is TRBJ2-7; D call uncertain. This CDR3 is built from 13 residues. In germline, CDR1 is DFQATT, CDR2 SNEGSKA (reference sequence). V lost 0 bases and J 5 bases, leaving 11 bases between the germline ends. The CDR3 sequence is CSAREPGSNEQYF. The CDR3 nucleotides are TGCAGTGCTAGAGAACCTGGAAGCAACGAGCAGTACTTC.

In its sample, this clonotype was seen a few times. This sequence joins TRBV30 and TRBJ2-2; 9 bases align to TRBD2. The CDR3 totals 14 residues. The trim removed 5 bases at V and 6 bases at J, leaving 7 bases unmatched. Germline CDR1 reads GTSNPN; CDR2 reads SVGIG (reference sequence). DNA for the CDR3: TGTGCCTGGGCAGCGGGGGGTCCCGCCGGGGAGCTGTTTTTT. It encodes CAWAAGGPAGELFF.

This clonotype was counted at least ten times. V usage is TRBV6-6 and J usage is TRBJ2-3; 7 bases line up with TRBD2. V shed 4 bases and J 4 bases; nucleotides not matched to a gene: 8. Per the germline V gene, CDR1 is MNHNY and CDR2 is SVGAGI (reference sequence). The CDR3 covers 15 residues. CDR3 bases: TGTGCCAGCAGTTCCCCGACTAGCAGGGCAGATACGCAGTATTTT. It translates to CASSSPTSRADTQYF.

This clonotype was observed a few times. J is TRBJ2-3 and V is TRBV7-9; TRBD2 aligns across 10 bases. V dropped 8 bases and J dropped 4; count of bases not matched to a gene: 18. Per the germline V gene, CDR1 is SEHNR and CDR2 is FQNEAQ (reference sequence). The CDR3 loop spans 18 amino acids. CDR3 bases: TGTGCCAGCGGCGCACCCTCCACTAGCGGGAAAGGCGCAGATACGCAGTATTTT. It translates to CASGAPSTSGKGADTQYF.

Ten or more counts support this clonotype. The chain links TRBV20-1 to TRBJ1-5; D is unresolved. The CDR3 spans 17 residues. Trimming shortened V by 1 base and J by 0 bases, and 16 bases separated the two germline ends. Germline CDR1 reads DFQATT; CDR2 reads SNEGSKA (reference sequence). The CDR3 reads CSARVGGYDPSNQPQHF. CDR3 DNA sequence: TGCAGTGCTAGAGTCGGAGGCTATGATCCTAGCAATCAGCCCCAGCATTTT.

With regard to this clonotype: The junction shows a germline mismatch at one end, possibly a read error. The gene calls are TRBV27 and TRBJ1-4; a possible D gene is TRBD1 (5 bases). This CDR3 is 15 amino acids long. Germline CDR1 and CDR2: MNHEY and SMNVEV (reference sequence). The CDR3 DNA is TGTGTCAGCAGTCTCATCCCGGGGCGGAATGAAAAACTGTTTTTT. This translates into CVSSLIPGRNEKLFF.

This clonotype showed up many times. This chain links TRBV20-1 with TRBJ2-7; D unclear. CDR1 and CDR2 (germline): DFQATT, SNEGSKA (reference sequence). Trimming stripped 6 bases from V and 0 bases from J, with 21 bases between. The CDR3 has 16 residues. The CDR3 region is CSAVDEVDGRSYEQYF. For the CDR3, the DNA is TGCAGTGCGGTCGACGAGGTGGACGGACGCTCCTACGAGCAGTACTTC.

Regarding this clonotype: Compared with germline, one end of the junction differs, possibly owing to a read error. The CDR3 region is CASSLGPLDTGRLFF. Written as DNA, the CDR3 is TGTGCCAGCAGCTTGGGGCCCCTCGACACGGGGAGGCTGTTTTTT. This chain joins TRBV5-3 and TRBJ2-2, with D tentatively TRBD1 or TRBD2 (5 bases each). TRBV5-3 is known as an ORF, though its function is uncertain. There are 15 residues in the CDR3.

There are many counts of this clonotype. This chain uses TRBV6-5 with TRBJ2-4; D is unclear. The germline V gene encodes CDR1 MNHEY and CDR2 SVGAGI. This CDR3 has 17 residues. Between the trimmed V and J ends, which lost 2 bases and 1 base, there was a span of 15 bases. This CDR3 is CASSYQAHSPAKNIQYF. The CDR3 DNA reads as TGTGCCAGCAGTTACCAGGCCCACTCCCCGGCCAAAAACATTCAGTACTTC.